A selection of T cell receptor beta chains follows, all from one sample in a study of blood T cell repertoires in COVID-19. The data were produced by immunoSEQ multiplex PCR, yet TCRdb's version contains in-frame clones alone and is incomplete. The top ten hold about 2% of the sample, which has roughly 500,000 clones, roughly 90% seen once. The material sequenced was PBMCs or T cells enriched from blood (not recorded which). The source is a woman aged 35 to 49 who had recovered from COVID-19. Each CDR3 is given with its conserved first and last residue. The D gene is left open where the match is weak. Rows may omit the clone size; those that give it use once, few, many or a size class.

j_gene: TRBJ1-5
d_gene: -
abundance: -
v_gene: TRBV18
CDR3nt: TGTGCCAGCTCACCAAGCCGAAATCAGCCCCAGCATTTT
CDR3aa: CASSPSRNQPQHF

j_gene: TRBJ2-1
d_gene: -
abundance: -
v_gene: TRBV5-1
CDR3nt: TGCGCCAGCAGCTTGGTACTGCCCAATGAGCAGTTCTTC
CDR3aa: CASSLVLPNEQFF

j_gene: TRBJ1-1
d_gene: TRBD1
abundance: few
v_gene: TRBV7-9
CDR3nt: TGTGCCAGCAGCGCCCGACAGGGGATAACTGAAGCTTTCTTT
CDR3aa: CASSARQGITEAFF

j_gene: TRBJ1-1
d_gene: TRBD1
abundance: once
v_gene: TRBV11-2
CDR3nt: TGTGCCAGCAGCTTAGAGGGGACAGTGAACACTGAAGCTTTCTTT
CDR3aa: CASSLEGTVNTEAFF

j_gene: TRBJ1-1
d_gene: -
abundance: -
v_gene: TRBV7-2
CDR3nt: TGTGCCAGCACCTCCGCGGGGGTGAACACTGAAGCTTTCTTT
CDR3aa: CASTSAGVNTEAFF

j_gene: TRBJ2-7
d_gene: TRBD2
abundance: -
v_gene: TRBV3-1/TRBV3-2
CDR3nt: TGTGCCAGCAGATACGGGGCTAGCGGATACTACGAGCAGTACTTC
CDR3aa: CASRYGASGYYEQYF

j_gene: TRBJ2-7
d_gene: TRBD2
abundance: -
v_gene: TRBV3-1/TRBV3-2
CDR3nt: TGTGCCAGCAGCCAGTACGGGGGGGGTCCCAGCTCCTACGAGCAGTACTTC
CDR3aa: CASSQYGGGPSSYEQYF

j_gene: TRBJ1-6
d_gene: -
abundance: -
v_gene: TRBV11-2
CDR3nt: TGTGCCAGCAGCTTCCTCAGGGGCAATTCACCCCTCCACTTT
CDR3aa: CASSFLRGNSPLHF

j_gene: TRBJ2-7
d_gene: TRBD2
abundance: -
v_gene: TRBV6-5
CDR3nt: TGTGCCAGCAGTCCTGCGGGGGGTGCCCCCTACGAGCAGTACTTC
CDR3aa: CASSPAGGAPYEQYF

j_gene: TRBJ2-7
d_gene: TRBD2
abundance: -
v_gene: TRBV5-6
CDR3nt: TGTGCCAGCACCCAAAACGGGGGGGTCTACGAGCAGTACTTC
CDR3aa: CASTQNGGVYEQYF

j_gene: TRBJ2-7
d_gene: TRBD1
abundance: -
v_gene: TRBV30
CDR3nt: TGTGCCTGGAGTGACCCCGGGACAGGGTTCAACGAGCAGTACTTC
CDR3aa: CAWSDPGTGFNEQYF

j_gene: TRBJ1-4
d_gene: TRBD1
abundance: -
v_gene: TRBV18
CDR3nt: TGTGCCAGCTCACCGGCAGGGGGCGCCGGTAATGAAAAACTGTTTTTT
CDR3aa: CASSPAGGAGNEKLFF

j_gene: TRBJ2-7
d_gene: -
abundance: -
v_gene: TRBV27
CDR3nt: TGTGCCAGCCCTCAGTTGCTGGCAGGGAACTCATACGAGCAGTACTTC
CDR3aa: CASPQLLAGNSYEQYF

j_gene: TRBJ2-1
d_gene: -
abundance: -
v_gene: TRBV6-5
CDR3nt: TGTGCCAGCAGTTCGCGATCCGGGACATTAGAGCAGTTCTTC
CDR3aa: CASSSRSGTLEQFF

j_gene: TRBJ1-5
d_gene: TRBD1
abundance: -
v_gene: TRBV27
CDR3nt: TGTGCCGGGACAGGGGTTAGCAATCAGCCCCAGCATTTT
CDR3aa: CAGTGVSNQPQHF

j_gene: TRBJ2-2
d_gene: -
abundance: -
v_gene: TRBV11-2
CDR3nt: TGTGCCAGCAGCTTGACAGGATCCTTACAACCGAACACCGGGGAGCTGTTTTTT
CDR3aa: CASSLTGSLQPNTGELFF

j_gene: TRBJ1-2
d_gene: -
abundance: -
v_gene: TRBV19
CDR3nt: TGTGCCAGTAGTGAACAGGTATTCGGCTACACCTTC
CDR3aa: CASSEQVFGYTF

j_gene: TRBJ2-2
d_gene: -
abundance: -
v_gene: TRBV3-1/TRBV3-2
CDR3nt: TGTGCCAGCAGCACCGGAGGAGTGGGCACCGGGGAGCTGTTTTTT
CDR3aa: CASSTGGVGTGELFF

j_gene: TRBJ2-1
d_gene: TRBD2
abundance: -
v_gene: TRBV6-2/TRBV6-3
CDR3nt: TGTGCCAGCAGTTACCTTATACGAGCGGGGGGGAGGTTGGAGCAGTTCTTC
CDR3aa: CASSYLIRAGGRLEQFF

j_gene: TRBJ2-1
d_gene: -
abundance: -
v_gene: TRBV6-5
CDR3nt: TGTGCCAGCAGCCTCGGGAGAAATGAGCAGTTCTTC
CDR3aa: CASSLGRNEQFF

j_gene: TRBJ1-1
d_gene: -
abundance: -
v_gene: TRBV2
CDR3nt: TGTGCCAGCAGTGAAGTAGGTGCGGACACTGAAGCTTTCTTT
CDR3aa: CASSEVGADTEAFF

j_gene: TRBJ2-7
d_gene: TRBD2
abundance: -
v_gene: TRBV18
CDR3nt: TGTGCCAGCTCACCGGGACTAGCGGGAGATTACGAGCAGTACTTC
CDR3aa: CASSPGLAGDYEQYF

j_gene: TRBJ2-6
d_gene: -
abundance: -
v_gene: TRBV5-1
CDR3nt: TGCGCCAGCAGCTTGGCCGGGAGCAGTGGGGCCAACGTCCTGACTTTC
CDR3aa: CASSLAGSSGANVLTF

j_gene: TRBJ1-6
d_gene: -
abundance: -
v_gene: TRBV7-8
CDR3nt: TGTGCCAGCAGCACAGACCCCCCGCTGTGGGCAGGCGATTCACCCCTCCACTTT
CDR3aa: CASSTDPPLWAGDSPLHF

j_gene: TRBJ2-1
d_gene: -
abundance: -
v_gene: TRBV24-1
CDR3nt: TGTGCCACCAGTGCTAACTATGGTGAGCAGTTCTTC
CDR3aa: CATSANYGEQFF

j_gene: TRBJ2-5
d_gene: -
abundance: -
v_gene: TRBV6-5
CDR3nt: TGTGCCAGCAAAGATACGTTAAGAGGAGGGGAGACCCAGTACTTC
CDR3aa: CASKDTLRGGETQYF

j_gene: TRBJ2-3
d_gene: TRBD2
abundance: -
v_gene: TRBV2
CDR3nt: TGTGCCAGCAGGACCTCCCTGGGACTAGCGACAGATACGCAGTATTTT
CDR3aa: CASRTSLGLATDTQYF

j_gene: TRBJ2-1
d_gene: TRBD2
abundance: -
v_gene: TRBV5-4
CDR3nt: TGTGCCAGCAGCTTACTAGCGGGAGGGTACAATGAGCAGTTCTTC
CDR3aa: CASSLLAGGYNEQFF

j_gene: TRBJ1-1
d_gene: -
abundance: once
v_gene: TRBV30
CDR3nt: TGTGCCTGGAGTTGGTCTAAGGGGTTCCCTGGAGCTTTCTTT
CDR3aa: CAWSWSKGFPGAFF

j_gene: TRBJ1-1
d_gene: TRBD1
abundance: -
v_gene: TRBV19
CDR3nt: TGTGCCAGTAGTCCCAGGACAGGGGCGAACACTGAAGCTTTCTTT
CDR3aa: CASSPRTGANTEAFF

j_gene: TRBJ2-6
d_gene: TRBD2
abundance: once
v_gene: TRBV19
CDR3nt: TGTGCCAGTAGCACGGGGAGGGCTGGGGCCAACGTCCTGACTTTC
CDR3aa: CASSTGRAGANVLTF

j_gene: TRBJ2-1
d_gene: -
abundance: -
v_gene: TRBV4-3
CDR3nt: TGCGCCAGCAGCCAAGGGGGAACAAGCGGCGATGAGCAGTTCTTC
CDR3aa: CASSQGGTSGDEQFF

j_gene: TRBJ1-1
d_gene: TRBD1
abundance: few
v_gene: TRBV5-1
CDR3nt: TGCGCCAGCAGCCCGAGACAGGGAGATGGGGCTTTCTTT
CDR3aa: CASSPRQGDGAFF

j_gene: TRBJ2-1
d_gene: -
abundance: -
v_gene: TRBV4-3
CDR3nt: TGCGCCAGCAGCCATAGGGGAGGTGAGCAGTTCTTC
CDR3aa: CASSHRGGEQFF

j_gene: TRBJ1-4
d_gene: -
abundance: -
v_gene: TRBV20-1
CDR3nt: TGCAGTGCTAGTGGCGAGGGGGTAGGGGAAAAACTGTTTTTT
CDR3aa: CSASGEGVGEKLFF

j_gene: TRBJ2-7
d_gene: TRBD2
abundance: -
v_gene: TRBV10-2
CDR3nt: TGCGCCAGCAGTGATAATGCGGCGCGGGGGGCCTACGAGCAGTACTTC
CDR3aa: CASSDNAARGAYEQYF

j_gene: TRBJ2-7
d_gene: -
abundance: -
v_gene: TRBV4-1
CDR3nt: TGCGCCAGCAGCCAAGTCCCCGGAGGACTGGGTTGGAAGTTC
CDR3aa: CASSQVPGGLGWKF

j_gene: TRBJ2-7
d_gene: TRBD2
abundance: -
v_gene: TRBV7-2
CDR3nt: TGTGCCAGCAGCTCCCCGCCCGCCCCGGGAGGAAACTACGAGCAGTACTTC
CDR3aa: CASSSPPAPGGNYEQYF

j_gene: TRBJ1-1
d_gene: -
abundance: -
v_gene: TRBV24-1
CDR3nt: TGTGCCACCAGTGATTTGCTAGGGAGCACTGAAGCTTTCTTT
CDR3aa: CATSDLLGSTEAFF

j_gene: TRBJ2-7
d_gene: TRBD2
abundance: -
v_gene: TRBV19
CDR3nt: TGTGCCAGTAGTTCGCCGGGACTAGCGGGAGGAAGCTACGAGCAGTACTTC
CDR3aa: CASSSPGLAGGSYEQYF

j_gene: TRBJ2-1
d_gene: TRBD2
abundance: -
v_gene: TRBV3-1/TRBV3-2
CDR3nt: TGTGCCAGCAGCCAAGAATTTGGGGGGGAGGGAAATGAGCAGTTCTTC
CDR3aa: CASSQEFGGEGNEQFF

j_gene: TRBJ2-7
d_gene: -
abundance: -
v_gene: TRBV7-2
CDR3nt: TGTGCCAGCAGCTTAGCGGCAGGGTATACCTACGAGCAGTACTTC
CDR3aa: CASSLAAGYTYEQYF

j_gene: TRBJ1-6
d_gene: -
abundance: -
v_gene: TRBV18
CDR3nt: TGTGCCAGCTCACCGGACCTGGAGGAATTTAATTCACCCCTCCACTTT
CDR3aa: CASSPDLEEFNSPLHF

j_gene: TRBJ2-3
d_gene: TRBD1
abundance: once
v_gene: TRBV5-1
CDR3nt: TGCGCCAGCAGCTTGGTGCAGGGGGCAGGTACAGATACGCAGTATTTT
CDR3aa: CASSLVQGAGTDTQYF

j_gene: TRBJ2-5
d_gene: -
abundance: -
v_gene: TRBV21-1
CDR3nt: TGTGCCAGCAGCAAAAAGTCAGAATTCTCCCAAGAGACCCAGTACTTC
CDR3aa: CASSKKSEFSQETQYF

j_gene: TRBJ2-2
d_gene: -
abundance: -
v_gene: TRBV29-1
CDR3nt: TGCAGCGTTGACAGGGCGAACACCGGGGAGCTGTTTTTT
CDR3aa: CSVDRANTGELFF

j_gene: TRBJ2-7
d_gene: -
abundance: -
v_gene: TRBV9
CDR3nt: TGTGCCAGCAGCCCCACGGCAGCGGCCTCCTACGAGCAGTACTTC
CDR3aa: CASSPTAAASYEQYF

j_gene: TRBJ1-5
d_gene: TRBD1
abundance: -
v_gene: TRBV28
CDR3nt: TGTGCCAGCAGTCCGAGGGACAGGGGGTGGAATCAGCCCCAGCATTTT
CDR3aa: CASSPRDRGWNQPQHF